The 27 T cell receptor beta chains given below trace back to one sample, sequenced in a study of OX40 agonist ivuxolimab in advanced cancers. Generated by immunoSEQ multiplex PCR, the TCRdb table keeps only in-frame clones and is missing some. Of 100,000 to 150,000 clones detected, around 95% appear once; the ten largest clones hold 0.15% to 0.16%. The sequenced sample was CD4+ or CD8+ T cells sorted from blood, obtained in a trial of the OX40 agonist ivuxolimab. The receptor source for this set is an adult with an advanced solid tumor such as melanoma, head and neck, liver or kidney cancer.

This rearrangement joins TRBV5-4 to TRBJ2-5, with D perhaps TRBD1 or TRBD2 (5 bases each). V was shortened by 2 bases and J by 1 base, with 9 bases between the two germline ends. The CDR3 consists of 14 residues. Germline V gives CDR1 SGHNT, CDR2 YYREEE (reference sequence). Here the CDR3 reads CASSFGAAQETQYF. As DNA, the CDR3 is TGTGCCAGCAGCTTCGGGGCAGCCCAAGAGACCCAGTACTTC. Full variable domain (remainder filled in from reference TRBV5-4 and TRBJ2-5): ETGVTQSPTHLIKTRGQQVTLRCSSQSGHNTVSWYQQALGQGPQFIFQYYREEENGRGNFPPRFSGLQFPNYSSELNVNALELDDSALYLCASSFGAAQETQYFGPGTRLLVL.

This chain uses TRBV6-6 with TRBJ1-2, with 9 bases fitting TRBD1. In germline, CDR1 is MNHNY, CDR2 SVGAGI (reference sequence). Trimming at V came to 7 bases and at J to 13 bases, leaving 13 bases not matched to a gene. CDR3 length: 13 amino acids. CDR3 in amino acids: CASNPVDRGWFTF. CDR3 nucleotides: TGTGCCAGCAACCCCGTCGACAGGGGGTGGTTCACCTTC.

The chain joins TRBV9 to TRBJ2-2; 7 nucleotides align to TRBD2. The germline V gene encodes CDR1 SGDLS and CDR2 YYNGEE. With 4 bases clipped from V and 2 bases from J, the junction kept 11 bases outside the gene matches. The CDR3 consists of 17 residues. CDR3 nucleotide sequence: TGTGCCAGCAGCATACGATTGGGGACTAAAAACACCGGGGAGCTGTTTTTT. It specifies CASSIRLGTKNTGELFF.

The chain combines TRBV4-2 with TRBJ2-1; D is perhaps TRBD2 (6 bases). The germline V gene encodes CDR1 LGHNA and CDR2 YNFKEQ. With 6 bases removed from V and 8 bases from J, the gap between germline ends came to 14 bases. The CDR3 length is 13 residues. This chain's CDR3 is CASRMTSSHEQFF. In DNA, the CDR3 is TGTGCCAGCAGGATGACTAGTTCCCATGAGCAGTTCTTC.

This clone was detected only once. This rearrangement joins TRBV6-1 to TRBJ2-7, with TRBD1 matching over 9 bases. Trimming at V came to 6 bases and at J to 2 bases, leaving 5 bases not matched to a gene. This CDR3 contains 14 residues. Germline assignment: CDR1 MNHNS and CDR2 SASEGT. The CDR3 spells CASRLTGGTYEQYF. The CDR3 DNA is TGTGCCAGCAGGTTGACAGGGGGAACCTACGAGCAGTACTTC.

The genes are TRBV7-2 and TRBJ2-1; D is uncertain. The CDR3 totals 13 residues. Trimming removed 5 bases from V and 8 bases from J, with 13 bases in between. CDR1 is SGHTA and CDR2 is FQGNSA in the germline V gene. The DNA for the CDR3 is TGTGCCAGCAGCCCCCCGTGGGCCGATGAGCAGTTCTTC. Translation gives CASSPPWADEQFF.

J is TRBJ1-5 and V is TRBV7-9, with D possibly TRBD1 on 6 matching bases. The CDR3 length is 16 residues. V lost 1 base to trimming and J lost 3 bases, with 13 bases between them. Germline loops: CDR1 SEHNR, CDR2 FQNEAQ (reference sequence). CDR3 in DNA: TGTGCCAGCAGCTTAGTTACAGGGTCCATCAATCAGCCCCAGCATTTT. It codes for CASSLVTGSINQPQHF.

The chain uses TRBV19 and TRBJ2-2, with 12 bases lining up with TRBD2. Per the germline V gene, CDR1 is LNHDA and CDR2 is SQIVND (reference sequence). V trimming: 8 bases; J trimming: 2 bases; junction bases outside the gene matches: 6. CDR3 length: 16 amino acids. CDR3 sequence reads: CASRATSGGNTGELFF. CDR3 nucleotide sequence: TGTGCCAGTCGGGCGACTAGCGGGGGTAACACCGGGGAGCTGTTTTTT.

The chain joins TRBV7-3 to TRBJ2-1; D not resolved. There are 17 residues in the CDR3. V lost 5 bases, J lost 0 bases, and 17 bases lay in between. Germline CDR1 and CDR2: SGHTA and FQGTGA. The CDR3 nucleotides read TGTGCCAGCAGCCCCCGGCTAGAGGTTAGCTCCTACAATGAGCAGTTCTTC. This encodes CASSPRLEVSSYNEQFF.

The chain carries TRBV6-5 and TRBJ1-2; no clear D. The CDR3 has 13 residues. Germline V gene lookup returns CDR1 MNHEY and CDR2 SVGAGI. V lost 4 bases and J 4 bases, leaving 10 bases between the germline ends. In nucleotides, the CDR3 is TGTGCCAGCAGTTCCACGTCCCTCTATGGCTACACCTTC. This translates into CASSSTSLYGYTF.

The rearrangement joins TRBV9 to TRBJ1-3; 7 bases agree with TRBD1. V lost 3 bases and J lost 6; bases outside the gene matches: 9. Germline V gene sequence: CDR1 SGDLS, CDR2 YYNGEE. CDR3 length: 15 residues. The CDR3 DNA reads TGTGCCAGCAGCGGGTATGACAGGGCTCCAAACACCATATATTTT. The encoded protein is CASSGYDRAPNTIYF. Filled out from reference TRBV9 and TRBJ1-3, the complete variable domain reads DSGVTQTPKHLITATGQRVTLRCSPRSGDLSVYWYQQSLDQGLQFLIQYYNGEERAKGNILERFSAQQFPDLHSELNLSSLELGDSALYFCASSGYDRAPNTIYFGEGSWLTVV.

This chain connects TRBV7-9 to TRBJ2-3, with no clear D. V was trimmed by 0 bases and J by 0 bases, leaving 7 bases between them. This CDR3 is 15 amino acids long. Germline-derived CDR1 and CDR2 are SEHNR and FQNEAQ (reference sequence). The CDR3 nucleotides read TGTGCCAGCAGCTTAGCAGCCCTTAGCACAGATACGCAGTATTTT. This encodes CASSLAALSTDTQYF.

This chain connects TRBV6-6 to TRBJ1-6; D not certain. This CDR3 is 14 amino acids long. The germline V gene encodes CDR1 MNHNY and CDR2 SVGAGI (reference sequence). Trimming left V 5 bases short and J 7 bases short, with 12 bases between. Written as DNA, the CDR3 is TGTGCCAGCAGTCCACTCAGTGAGAATTCACCCCTCCACTTT. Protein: CASSPLSENSPLHF.

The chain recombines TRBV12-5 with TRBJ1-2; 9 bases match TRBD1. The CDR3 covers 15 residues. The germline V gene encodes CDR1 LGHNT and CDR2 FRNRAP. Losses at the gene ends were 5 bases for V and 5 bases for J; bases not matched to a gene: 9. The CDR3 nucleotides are TGTGCTAGTGGTCCAAAGGTGACAGGGGGATATGGCTACACCTTC. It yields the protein CASGPKVTGGYGYTF. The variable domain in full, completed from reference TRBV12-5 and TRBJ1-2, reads DARVTQTPRHKVTEMGQEVTMRCQPILGHNTVFWYRQTMMQGLELLAYFRNRAPLDDSGMPKDRFSAEMPDATLATLKIQPSEPRDSAVYFCASGPKVTGGYGYTFGSGTRLTVV.

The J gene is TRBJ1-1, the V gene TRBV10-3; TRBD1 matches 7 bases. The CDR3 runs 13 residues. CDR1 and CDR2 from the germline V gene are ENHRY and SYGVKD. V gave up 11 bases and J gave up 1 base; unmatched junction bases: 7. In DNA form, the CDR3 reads TGTGCCGCCCGAACAGGGGAGAACACTGAAGCTTTCTTT. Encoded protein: CAARTGENTEAFF.

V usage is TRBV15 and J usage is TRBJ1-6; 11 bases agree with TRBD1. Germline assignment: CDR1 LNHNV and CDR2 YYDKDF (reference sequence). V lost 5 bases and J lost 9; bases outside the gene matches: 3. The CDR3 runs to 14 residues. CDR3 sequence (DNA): TGTGCCACCAGCGCCGGGACAGGGGGTTCACCCCTCCACTTT. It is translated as CATSAGTGGSPLHF. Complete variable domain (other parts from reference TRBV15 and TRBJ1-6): DAMVIQNPRYQVTQFGKPVTLSCSQTLNHNVMYWYQQKSSQAPKLLFHYYDKDFNNEADTPDNFQSRRPNTSFCFLDIRSPGLGDTAMYLCATSAGTGGSPLHFGNGTRLTVT.

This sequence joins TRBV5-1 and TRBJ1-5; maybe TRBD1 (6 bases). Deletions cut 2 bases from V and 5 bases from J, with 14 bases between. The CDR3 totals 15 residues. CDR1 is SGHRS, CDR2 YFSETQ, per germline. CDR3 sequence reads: CASSLQGSWDQPQHF. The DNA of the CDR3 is TGCGCCAGCAGCTTACAGGGCAGTTGGGATCAGCCCCAGCATTTT. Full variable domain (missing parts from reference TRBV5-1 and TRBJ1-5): KAGVTQTPRYLIKTRGQQVTLSCSPISGHRSVSWYQQTPGQGLQFLFEYFSETQRNKGNFPGRFSGRQFSNSRSEMNVSTLELGDSALYLCASSLQGSWDQPQHFGDGTRLSIL.

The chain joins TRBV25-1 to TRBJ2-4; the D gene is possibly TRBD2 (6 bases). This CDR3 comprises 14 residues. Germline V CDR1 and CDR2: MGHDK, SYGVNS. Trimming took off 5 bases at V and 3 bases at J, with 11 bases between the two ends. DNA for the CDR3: TGTGCCAGCAGTAGGCCGGGGGTCAAAAACATTCAGTACTTC. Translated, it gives CASSRPGVKNIQYF.

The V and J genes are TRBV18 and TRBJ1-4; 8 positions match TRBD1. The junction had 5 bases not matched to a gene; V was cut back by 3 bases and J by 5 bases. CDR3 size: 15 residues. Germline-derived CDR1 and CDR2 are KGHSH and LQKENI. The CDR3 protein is CASSPWDRLNEKLFF. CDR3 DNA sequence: TGTGCCAGCTCACCGTGGGACAGGCTAAATGAAAAACTGTTTTTT. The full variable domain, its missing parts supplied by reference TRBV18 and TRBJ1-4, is NAGVMQNPRHLVRRRGQEARLRCSPMKGHSHVYWYRQLPEEGLKFMVYLQKENIIDESGMPKERFSAEFPKEGPSILRIQQVVRGDSAAYFCASSPWDRLNEKLFFGSGTQLSVL.

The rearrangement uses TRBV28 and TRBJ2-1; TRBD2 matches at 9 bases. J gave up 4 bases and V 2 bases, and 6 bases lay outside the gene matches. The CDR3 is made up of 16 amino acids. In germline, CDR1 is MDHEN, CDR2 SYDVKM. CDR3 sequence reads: CASSLKASGAYNEQFF. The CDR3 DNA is TGTGCCAGCAGTTTAAAGGCTAGCGGGGCGTACAATGAGCAGTTCTTC.

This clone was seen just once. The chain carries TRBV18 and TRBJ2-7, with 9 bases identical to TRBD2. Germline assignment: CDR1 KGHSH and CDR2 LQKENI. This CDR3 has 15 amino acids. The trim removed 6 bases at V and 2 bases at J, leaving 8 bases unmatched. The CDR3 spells CASSQSSGETYEQYF. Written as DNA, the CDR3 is TGTGCCAGCTCCCAGTCTAGCGGGGAGACCTACGAGCAGTACTTC.

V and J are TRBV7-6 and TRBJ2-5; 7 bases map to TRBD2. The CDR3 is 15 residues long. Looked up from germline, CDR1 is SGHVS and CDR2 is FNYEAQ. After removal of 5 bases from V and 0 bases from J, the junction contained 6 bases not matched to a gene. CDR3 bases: TGTGCCAGCAGCCGTGCGAGCGGGAACCAAGAGACCCAGTACTTC. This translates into CASSRASGNQETQYF.

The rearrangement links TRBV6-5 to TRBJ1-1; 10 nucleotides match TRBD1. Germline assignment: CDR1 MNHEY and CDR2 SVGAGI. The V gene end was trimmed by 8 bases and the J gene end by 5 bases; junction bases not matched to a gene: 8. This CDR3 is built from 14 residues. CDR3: CASGRDRGLTEAFF. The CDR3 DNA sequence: TGTGCCAGCGGCCGGGACAGGGGTTTGACTGAAGCTTTCTTT.

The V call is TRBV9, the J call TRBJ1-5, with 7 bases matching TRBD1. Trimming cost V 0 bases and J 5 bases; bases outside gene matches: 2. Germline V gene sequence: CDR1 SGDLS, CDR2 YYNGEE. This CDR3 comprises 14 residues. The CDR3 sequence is CASSVGTGDQPQHF. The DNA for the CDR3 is TGTGCCAGCAGCGTAGGCACAGGGGATCAGCCCCAGCATTTT.

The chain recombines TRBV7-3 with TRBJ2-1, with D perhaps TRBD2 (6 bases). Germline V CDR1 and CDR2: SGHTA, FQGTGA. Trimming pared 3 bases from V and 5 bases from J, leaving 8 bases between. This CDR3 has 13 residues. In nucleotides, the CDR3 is TGTGCCAGCAGCTTTAGCGGCCACAATGAGCAGTTCTTC. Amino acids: CASSFSGHNEQFF.

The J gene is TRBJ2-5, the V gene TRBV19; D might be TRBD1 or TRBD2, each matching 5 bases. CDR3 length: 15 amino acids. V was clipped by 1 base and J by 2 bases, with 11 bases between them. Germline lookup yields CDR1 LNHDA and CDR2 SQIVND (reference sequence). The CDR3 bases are TGTGCCAGTAGTATAGGGGGCAGGAGGCAAGAGACCCAGTACTTC. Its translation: CASSIGGRRQETQYF.

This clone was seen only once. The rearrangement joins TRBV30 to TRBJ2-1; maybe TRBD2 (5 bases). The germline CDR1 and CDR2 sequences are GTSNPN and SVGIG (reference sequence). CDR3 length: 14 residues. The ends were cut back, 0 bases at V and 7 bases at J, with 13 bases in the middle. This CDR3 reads CAWSVRGRVNEQFF. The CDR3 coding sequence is TGTGCCTGGAGTGTACGAGGGCGCGTGAATGAGCAGTTCTTC.